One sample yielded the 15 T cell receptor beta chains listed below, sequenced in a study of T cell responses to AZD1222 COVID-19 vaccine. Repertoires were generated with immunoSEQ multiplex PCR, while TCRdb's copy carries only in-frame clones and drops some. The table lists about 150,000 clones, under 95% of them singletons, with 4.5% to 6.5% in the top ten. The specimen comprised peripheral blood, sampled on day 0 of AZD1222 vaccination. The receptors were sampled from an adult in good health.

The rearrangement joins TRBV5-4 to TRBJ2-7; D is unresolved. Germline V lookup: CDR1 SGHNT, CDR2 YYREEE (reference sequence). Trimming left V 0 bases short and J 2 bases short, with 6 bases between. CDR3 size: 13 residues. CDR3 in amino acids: CASSLDSPYEQYF. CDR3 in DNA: TGTGCCAGCAGCTTGGACTCCCCCTACGAGCAGTACTTC.

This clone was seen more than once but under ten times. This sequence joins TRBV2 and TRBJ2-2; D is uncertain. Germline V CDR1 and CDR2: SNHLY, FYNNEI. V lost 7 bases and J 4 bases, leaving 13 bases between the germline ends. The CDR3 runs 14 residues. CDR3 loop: CASMSLNPTGELFF. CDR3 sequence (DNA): TGTGCCAGCATGTCGCTAAATCCCACCGGGGAGCTGTTTTTT.

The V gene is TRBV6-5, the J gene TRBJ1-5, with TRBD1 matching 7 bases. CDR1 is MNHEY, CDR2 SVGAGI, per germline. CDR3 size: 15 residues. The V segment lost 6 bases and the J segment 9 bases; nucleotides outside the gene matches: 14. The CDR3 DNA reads TGTGCCAGCAGCGGGACAGCCAGTAATGGGAGGCCCCAGCATTTT. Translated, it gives CASSGTASNGRPQHF.

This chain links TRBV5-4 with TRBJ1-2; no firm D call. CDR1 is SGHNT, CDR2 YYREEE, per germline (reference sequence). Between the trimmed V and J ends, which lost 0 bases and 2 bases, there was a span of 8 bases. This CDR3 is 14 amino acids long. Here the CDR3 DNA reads TGTGCCAGCAGCTTGGAGCGGTCAAACTATGGCTACACCTTC. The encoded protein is CASSLERSNYGYTF.

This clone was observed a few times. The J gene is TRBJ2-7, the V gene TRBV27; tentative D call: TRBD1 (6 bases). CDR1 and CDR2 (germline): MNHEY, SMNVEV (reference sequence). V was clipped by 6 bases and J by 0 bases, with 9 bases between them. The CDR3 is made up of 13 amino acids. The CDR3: CASRGTSSYEQYF. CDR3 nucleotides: TGTGCCAGCAGGGGGACATCCTCCTACGAGCAGTACTTC.

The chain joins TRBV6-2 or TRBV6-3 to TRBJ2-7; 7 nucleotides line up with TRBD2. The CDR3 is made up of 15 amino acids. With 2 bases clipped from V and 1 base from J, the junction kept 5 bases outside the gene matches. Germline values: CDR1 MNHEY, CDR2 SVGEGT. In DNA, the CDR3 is TGTGCCAGCAGTTACAATCTAGCGGCTTCCTACGAGCAGTACTTC. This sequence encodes CASSYNLAASYEQYF.

CDR3 loop: CASSPDRGHEQYF. CDR3 DNA sequence: TGTGCCAGCAGTCCCGACAGGGGTCACGAGCAGTACTTC. The V gene is TRBV6-5, the J gene TRBJ2-7; 8 bases match TRBD1. Looked up from germline, CDR1 is MNHEY and CDR2 is SVGAGI. V trimming: 5 bases; J trimming: 5 bases; junction bases outside the gene matches: 5. The CDR3 is made up of 13 amino acids.

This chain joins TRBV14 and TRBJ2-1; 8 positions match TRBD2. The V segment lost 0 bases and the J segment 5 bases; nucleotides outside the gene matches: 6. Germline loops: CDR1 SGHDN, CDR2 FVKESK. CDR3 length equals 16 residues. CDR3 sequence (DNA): TGTGCCAGCAGCCAAGATTCCCTAGCGGGCGACAATGAGCAGTTCTTC. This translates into CASSQDSLAGDNEQFF.

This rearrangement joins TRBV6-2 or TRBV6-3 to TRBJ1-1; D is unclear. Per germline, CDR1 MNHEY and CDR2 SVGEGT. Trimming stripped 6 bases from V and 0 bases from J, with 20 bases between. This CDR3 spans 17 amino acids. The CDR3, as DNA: TGTGCCAGCAGCCAATCCGAGGGAAGGGCAATGAACACTGAAGCTTTCTTT. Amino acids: CASSQSEGRAMNTEAFF.

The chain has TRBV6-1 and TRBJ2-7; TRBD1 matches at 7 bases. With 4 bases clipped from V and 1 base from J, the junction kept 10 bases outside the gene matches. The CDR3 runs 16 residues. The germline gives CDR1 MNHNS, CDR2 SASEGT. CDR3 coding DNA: TGTGCCAGCAGTGCCTTTAGGGGGCCCCAGTCCTACGAGCAGTACTTC. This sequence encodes CASSAFRGPQSYEQYF.

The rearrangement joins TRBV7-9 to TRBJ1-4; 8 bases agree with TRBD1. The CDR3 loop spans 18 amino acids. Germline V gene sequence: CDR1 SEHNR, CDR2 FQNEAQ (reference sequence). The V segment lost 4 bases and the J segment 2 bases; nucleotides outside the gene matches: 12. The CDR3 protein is CASSSRSTRDRTNEKLFF. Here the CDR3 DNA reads TGTGCCAGCAGCTCTAGATCTACCCGGGACAGGACTAATGAAAAACTGTTTTTT.

This CDR3 reads CASSLGSSGSADTQYF. Written as DNA, the CDR3 is TGTGCCAGCAGCTTAGGTAGTAGCGGGAGTGCAGATACGCAGTATTTT. The gene calls are TRBV13 and TRBJ2-3; 9 bases line up with TRBD2. CDR1 and CDR2 (germline): PRHDT, FYEKMQ (reference sequence). CDR3 length equals 16 residues. After removal of 0 bases from V and 4 bases from J, the junction contained 5 bases not matched to a gene.

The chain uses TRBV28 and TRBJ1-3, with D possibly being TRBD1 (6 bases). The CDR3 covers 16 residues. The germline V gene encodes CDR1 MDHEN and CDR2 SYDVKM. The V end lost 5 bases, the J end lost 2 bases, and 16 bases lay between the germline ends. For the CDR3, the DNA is TGTGCCAGCAGTCCACACTCGGACAGAACTGGAAACACCATATATTTT. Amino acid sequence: CASSPHSDRTGNTIYF.

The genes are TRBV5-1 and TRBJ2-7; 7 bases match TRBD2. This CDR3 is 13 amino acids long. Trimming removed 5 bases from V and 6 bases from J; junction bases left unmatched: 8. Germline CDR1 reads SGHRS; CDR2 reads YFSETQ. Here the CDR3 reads CASRDRLAGEQYF. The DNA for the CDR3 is TGCGCCAGCAGGGACCGACTAGCAGGCGAGCAGTACTTC.

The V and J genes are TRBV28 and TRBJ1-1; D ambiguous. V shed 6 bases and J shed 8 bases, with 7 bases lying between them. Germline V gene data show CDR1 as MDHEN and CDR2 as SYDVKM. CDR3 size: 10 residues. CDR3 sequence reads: CASREVEAFF. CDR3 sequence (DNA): TGTGCCAGCAGAGAGGTAGAAGCTTTCTTT.